The clone carrying this TCR beta chain was detected ten times or more. Antigen: not known. It was by quantitative 5'-RACE with molecular barcodes that TCR beta libraries were made. MiXCR was run by TCRdb on the 5' RACE reads, yielding one entry per CDR3 protein. Altogether roughly 120,000 distinct CDR3 sequences are present, around 15% being singletons, with the ten largest covering around 3%. This entry is derived from a study of CD8 T cells in ankylosing spondylitis. Study-wide results and limits: Enrichment of disease-linked clones was reportedly significant in matched ankylosing spondylitis synovial fluid. A CD8+ phenotype characterized the disease-linked clones, which were relatively rare in peripheral blood.

Deletions cut 0 bases from V and 3 bases from J, with 6 bases between. The germline CDR1 and CDR2 sequences are MNHNS and SASEGT. The CDR3 is 15 amino acids. The rearrangement joins TRBV6-1 to TRBJ1-6; D gene ambiguous. Specimen: blood, either unsorted or a sorted T cell fraction (not recorded which). The sequence derives from a female donor with ankylosing spondylitis or in good health (not recorded which). The CDR3 region has the DNA TGTGCCAGCAGTGAAGCAGGCGTCTATAATTCACCCCTCCACTTT. Amino acid sequence: CASSEAGVYNSPLHF.